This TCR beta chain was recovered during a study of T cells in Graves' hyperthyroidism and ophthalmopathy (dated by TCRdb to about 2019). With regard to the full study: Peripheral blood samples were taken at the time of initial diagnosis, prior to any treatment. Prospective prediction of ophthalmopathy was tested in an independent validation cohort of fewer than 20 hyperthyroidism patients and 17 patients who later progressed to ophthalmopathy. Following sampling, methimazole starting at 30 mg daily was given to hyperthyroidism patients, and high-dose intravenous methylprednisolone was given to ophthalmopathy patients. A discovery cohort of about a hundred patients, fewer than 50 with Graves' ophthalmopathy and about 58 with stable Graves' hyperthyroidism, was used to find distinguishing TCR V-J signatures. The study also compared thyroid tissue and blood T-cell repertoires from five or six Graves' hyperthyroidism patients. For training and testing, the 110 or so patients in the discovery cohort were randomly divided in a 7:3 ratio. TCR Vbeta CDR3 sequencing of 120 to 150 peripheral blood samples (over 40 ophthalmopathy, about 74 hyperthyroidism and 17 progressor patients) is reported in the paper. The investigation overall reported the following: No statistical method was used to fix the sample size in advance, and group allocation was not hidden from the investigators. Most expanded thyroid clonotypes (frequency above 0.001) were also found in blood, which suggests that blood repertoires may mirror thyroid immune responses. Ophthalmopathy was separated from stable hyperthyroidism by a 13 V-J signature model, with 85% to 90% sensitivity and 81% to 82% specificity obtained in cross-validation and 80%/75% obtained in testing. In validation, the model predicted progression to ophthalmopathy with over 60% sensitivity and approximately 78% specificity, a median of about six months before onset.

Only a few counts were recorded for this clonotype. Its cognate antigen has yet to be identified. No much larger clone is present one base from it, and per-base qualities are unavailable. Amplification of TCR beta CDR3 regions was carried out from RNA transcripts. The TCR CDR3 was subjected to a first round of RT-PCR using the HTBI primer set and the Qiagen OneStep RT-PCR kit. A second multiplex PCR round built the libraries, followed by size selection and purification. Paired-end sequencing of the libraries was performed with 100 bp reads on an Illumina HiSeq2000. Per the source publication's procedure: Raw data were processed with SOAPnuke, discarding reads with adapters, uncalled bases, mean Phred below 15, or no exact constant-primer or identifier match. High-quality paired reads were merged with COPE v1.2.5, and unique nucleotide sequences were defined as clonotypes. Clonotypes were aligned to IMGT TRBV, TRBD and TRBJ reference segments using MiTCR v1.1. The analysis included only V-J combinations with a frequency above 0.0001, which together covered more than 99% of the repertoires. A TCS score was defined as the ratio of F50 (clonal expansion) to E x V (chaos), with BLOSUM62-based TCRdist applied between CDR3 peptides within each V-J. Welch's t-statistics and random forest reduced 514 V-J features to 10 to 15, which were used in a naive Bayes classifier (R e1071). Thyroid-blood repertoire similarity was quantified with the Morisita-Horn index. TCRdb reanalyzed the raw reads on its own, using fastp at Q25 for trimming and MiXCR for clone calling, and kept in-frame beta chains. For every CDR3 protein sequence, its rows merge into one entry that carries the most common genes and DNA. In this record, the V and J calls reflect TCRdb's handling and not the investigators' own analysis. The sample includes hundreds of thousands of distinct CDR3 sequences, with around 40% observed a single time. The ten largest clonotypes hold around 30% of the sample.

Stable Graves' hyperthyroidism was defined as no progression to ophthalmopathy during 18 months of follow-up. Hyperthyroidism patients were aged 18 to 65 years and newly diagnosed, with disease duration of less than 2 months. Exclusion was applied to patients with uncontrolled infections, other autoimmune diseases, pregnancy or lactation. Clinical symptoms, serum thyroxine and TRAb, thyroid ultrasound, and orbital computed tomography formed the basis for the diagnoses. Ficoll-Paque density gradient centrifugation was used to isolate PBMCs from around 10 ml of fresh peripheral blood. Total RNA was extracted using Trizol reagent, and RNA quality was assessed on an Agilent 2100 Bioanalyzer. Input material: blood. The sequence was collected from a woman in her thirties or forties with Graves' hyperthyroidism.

The CDR3 in this case is CASSPQGQGAGEQYF. The DNA sequence is TGTGCCAGCTCACCCCAAGGGCAGGGGGCGGGAGAGCAGTACTTC. The chain uses TRBV18 and TRBJ2-7; 8 nucleotides in the junction match TRBD1. V and J are trimmed by 3 bases and 7 bases, and the gene matches miss 11 bases of the junction. The CDR3 spans 15 residues, from the cysteine through the phenylalanine. Only the CDR3 portion is preserved as DNA: 45 bases, with reading frame beginning at the first base. From a lookup of the germline V gene, CDR1 and CDR2 are KGHSH and LQKENI.